This T cell receptor (beta chain) derives from a study of blood T cell repertoires in COVID-19. Study-wide context: Donors in the United States, Italy and Spain gave samples during acute or convalescent COVID-19. Sample material is recorded as cDNA or gDNA derived from T cells, B-cell-depleted T cells, or PBMCs.

Germline-derived CDR1 and CDR2 are MNHNS and SASEGT. The CDR3 sequence is 16 residues long. The trim removed 4 bases at V and 3 bases at J, leaving 9 bases unmatched. As processed by the authors: Estimates of nucleated cell counts were drawn from the amplification of reference gene primers. Sequencing used immunoSEQ multiplex PCR; TCRdb keeps in-frame clones, though not all of them. The V and J calls and the clone size are those of that table, but D and trimming were determined from the DNA. This sample yields approximately 140,000 clones, of which around four fifths are seen a single time; around 2.1% belongs to the top ten.

The chain carries TRBV6-1 and TRBJ2-7, with TRBD1 matching 10 bases. The specimen sequenced was peripheral blood. This clonotype was sampled from a man between 65 and 85 years old with acute or convalescent COVID-19. The CDR3 DNA sequence: TGTGCCAGCAGTGGTTCCGGGACAGGGGCTTTCTACGAGCAGTACTTC. Translation: CASSGSGTGAFYEQYF.